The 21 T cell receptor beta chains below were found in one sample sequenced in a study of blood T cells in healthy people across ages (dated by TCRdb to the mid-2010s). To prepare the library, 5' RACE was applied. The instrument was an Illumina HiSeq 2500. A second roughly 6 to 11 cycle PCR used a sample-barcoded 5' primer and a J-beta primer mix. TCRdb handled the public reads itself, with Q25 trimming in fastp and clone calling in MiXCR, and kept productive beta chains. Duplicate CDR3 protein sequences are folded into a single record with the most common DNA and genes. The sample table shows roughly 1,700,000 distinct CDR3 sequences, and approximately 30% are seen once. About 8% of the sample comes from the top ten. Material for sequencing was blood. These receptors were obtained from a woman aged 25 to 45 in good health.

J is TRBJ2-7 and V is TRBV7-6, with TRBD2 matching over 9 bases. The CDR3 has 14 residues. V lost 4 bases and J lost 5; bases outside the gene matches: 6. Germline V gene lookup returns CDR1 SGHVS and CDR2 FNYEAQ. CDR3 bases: TGTGCCAGCAGCTCACCCGGGACTAGCAACGAGCAGTACTTC. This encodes CASSSPGTSNEQYF.

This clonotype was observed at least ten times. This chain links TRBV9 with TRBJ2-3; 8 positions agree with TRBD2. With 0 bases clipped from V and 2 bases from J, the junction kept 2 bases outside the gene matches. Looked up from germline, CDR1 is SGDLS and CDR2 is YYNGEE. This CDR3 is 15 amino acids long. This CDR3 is CASSVGGGNTDTQYF. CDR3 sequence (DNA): TGTGCCAGCAGCGTAGGCGGGGGGAACACAGATACGCAGTATTTT.

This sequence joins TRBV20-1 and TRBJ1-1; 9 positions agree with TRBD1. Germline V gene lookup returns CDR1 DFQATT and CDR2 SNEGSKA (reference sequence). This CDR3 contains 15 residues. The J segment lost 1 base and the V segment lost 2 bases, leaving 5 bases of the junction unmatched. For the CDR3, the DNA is TGCAGTGCTAGAAGAACAGGGGGCCCGAACACTGAAGCTTTCTTT. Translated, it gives CSARRTGGPNTEAFF.

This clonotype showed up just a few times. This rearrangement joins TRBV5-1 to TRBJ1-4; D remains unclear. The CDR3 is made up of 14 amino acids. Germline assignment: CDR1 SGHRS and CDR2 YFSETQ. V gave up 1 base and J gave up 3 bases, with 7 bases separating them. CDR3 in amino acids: CASSLSDSNEKLFF. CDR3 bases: TGCGCCAGCAGCTTGTCAGACTCTAATGAAAAACTGTTTTTT.

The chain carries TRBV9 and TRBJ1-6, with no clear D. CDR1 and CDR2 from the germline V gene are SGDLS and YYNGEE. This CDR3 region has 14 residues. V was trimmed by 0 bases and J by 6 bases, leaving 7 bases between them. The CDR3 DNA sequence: TGTGCCAGCAGCGTAGCGGGCACTAATTCACCCCTCCACTTT. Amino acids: CASSVAGTNSPLHF.

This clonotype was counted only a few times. The CDR3 spells CASSLLATNSGANVLTF. CDR3 coding DNA: TGCGCCAGCAGCTTGTTGGCCACAAACTCTGGGGCCAACGTCCTGACTTTC. V gene TRBV5-1 combines with J gene TRBJ2-6; D not certain. Germline V gene lookup returns CDR1 SGHRS and CDR2 YFSETQ. This CDR3 has 17 amino acids. Trimming shortened V by 1 base and J by 0 bases, and 11 bases separated the two germline ends.

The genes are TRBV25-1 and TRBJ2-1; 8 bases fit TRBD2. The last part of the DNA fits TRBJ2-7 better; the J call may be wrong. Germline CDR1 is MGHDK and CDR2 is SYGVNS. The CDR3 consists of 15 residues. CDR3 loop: CASSSGRNSYNEQYF. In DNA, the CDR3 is TGTGCCAGCAGCAGCGGGAGAAACTCCTACAATGAGCAGTACTTC.

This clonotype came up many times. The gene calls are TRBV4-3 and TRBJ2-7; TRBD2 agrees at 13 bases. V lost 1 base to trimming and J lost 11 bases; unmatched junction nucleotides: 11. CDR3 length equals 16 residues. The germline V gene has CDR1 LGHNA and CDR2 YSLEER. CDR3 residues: CASSQGQGLAGETKYF. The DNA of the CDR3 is TGCGCCAGCAGCCAAGGCCAAGGACTAGCGGGAGAGACAAAGTACTTC.

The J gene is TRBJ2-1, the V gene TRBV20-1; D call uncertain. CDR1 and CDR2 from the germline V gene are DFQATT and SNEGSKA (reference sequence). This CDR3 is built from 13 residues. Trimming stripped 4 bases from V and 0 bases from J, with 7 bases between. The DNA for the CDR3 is TGCAGTGCTACGGTCGGCTCCTACAATGAGCAGTTCTTC. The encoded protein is CSATVGSYNEQFF.

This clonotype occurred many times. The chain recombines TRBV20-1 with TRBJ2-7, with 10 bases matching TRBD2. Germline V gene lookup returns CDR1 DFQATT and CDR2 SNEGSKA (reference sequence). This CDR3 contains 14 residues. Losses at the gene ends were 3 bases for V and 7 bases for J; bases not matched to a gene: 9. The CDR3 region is CSARASGGGGEQYF. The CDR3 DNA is TGCAGTGCTAGGGCTAGCGGGGGCGGGGGAGAGCAGTACTTC.

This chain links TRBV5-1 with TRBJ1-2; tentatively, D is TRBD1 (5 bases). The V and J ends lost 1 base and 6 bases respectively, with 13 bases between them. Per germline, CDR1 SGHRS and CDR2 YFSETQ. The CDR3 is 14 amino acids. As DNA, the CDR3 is TGCGCCAGCAGCTTGAGAGGGGCTGAGGATGGCTACACCTTC. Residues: CASSLRGAEDGYTF.

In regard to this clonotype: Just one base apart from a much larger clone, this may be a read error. CDR3 in DNA: TGCAGTGCTAGTATCCTCCGGGGAAAAGAGACCCAGTTCTTC. As protein: CSASILRGKETQFF. V gene TRBV20-1 combines with J gene TRBJ2-5; TRBD2 might be the D (5 bases). The DNA end lines up better with TRBJ2-1; the J call may be wrong. Germline V gene sequence: CDR1 DFQATT, CDR2 SNEGSKA (reference sequence). CDR3 size: 14 residues.

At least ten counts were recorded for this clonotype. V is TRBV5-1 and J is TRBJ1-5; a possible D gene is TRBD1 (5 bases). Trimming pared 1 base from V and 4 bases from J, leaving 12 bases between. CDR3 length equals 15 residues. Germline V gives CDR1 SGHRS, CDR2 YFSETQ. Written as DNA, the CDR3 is TGCGCCAGCAGCTTGACCGGACAAGGTAATCAGCCCCAGCATTTT. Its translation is CASSLTGQGNQPQHF.

This chain's CDR3 is CASSSGWTPLAYNEQFF. The CDR3 DNA sequence: TGTGCCAGCAGCTCCGGTTGGACTCCTCTTGCCTACAATGAGCAGTTCTTC. The chain is built from TRBV5-6 and TRBJ2-1; possibly TRBD2 for D (5 bases). The germline V gene has CDR1 SGHDT and CDR2 YYEEEE. This CDR3 region has 17 residues. The V gene lost 3 bases and the J gene lost 2 bases, with 18 bases spanning the gap. The full variable domain, completed using reference TRBV5-6 and TRBJ2-1, is DAGVTQSPTHLIKTRGQQVTLRCSPKSGHDTVSWYQQALGQGPQFIFQYYEEEERQRGNFPDRFSGHQFPNYSSELNVNALLLGDSALYLCASSSGWTPLAYNEQFFGPGTRLTVL.

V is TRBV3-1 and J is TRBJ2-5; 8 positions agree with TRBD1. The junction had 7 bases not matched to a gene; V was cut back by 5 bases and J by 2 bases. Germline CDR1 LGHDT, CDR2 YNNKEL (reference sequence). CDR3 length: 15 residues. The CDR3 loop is CASSSPDRAQETQYF. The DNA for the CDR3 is TGTGCCAGCAGCTCCCCGGACAGGGCACAAGAGACCCAGTACTTC.

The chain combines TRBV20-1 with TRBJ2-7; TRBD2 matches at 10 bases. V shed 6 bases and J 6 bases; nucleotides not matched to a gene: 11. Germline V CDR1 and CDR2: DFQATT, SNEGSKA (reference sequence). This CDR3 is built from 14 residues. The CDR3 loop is CSAPPSGRVSEQYF. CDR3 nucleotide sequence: TGCAGTGCCCCACCTAGCGGGAGAGTATCCGAGCAGTACTTC.

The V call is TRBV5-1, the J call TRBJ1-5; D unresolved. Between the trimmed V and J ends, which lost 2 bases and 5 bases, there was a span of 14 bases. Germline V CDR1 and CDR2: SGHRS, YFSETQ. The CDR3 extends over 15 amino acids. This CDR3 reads CASSFTSGSDQPQHF. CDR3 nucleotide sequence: TGCGCCAGCAGCTTTACGTCAGGATCGGATCAGCCCCAGCATTTT.

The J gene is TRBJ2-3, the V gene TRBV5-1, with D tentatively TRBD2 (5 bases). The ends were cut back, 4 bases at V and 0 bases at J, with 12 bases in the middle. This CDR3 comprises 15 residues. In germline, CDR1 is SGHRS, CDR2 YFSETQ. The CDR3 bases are TGCGCCAGCAGCCCATCTAGCAATAGCACAGATACGCAGTATTTT. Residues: CASSPSSNSTDTQYF.

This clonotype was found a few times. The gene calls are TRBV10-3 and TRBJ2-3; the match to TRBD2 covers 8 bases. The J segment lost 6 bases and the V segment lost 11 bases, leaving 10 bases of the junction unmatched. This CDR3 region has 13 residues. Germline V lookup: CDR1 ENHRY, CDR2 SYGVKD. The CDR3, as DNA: TGTGCCGCCAGACAAGCGGGAGAGGATACGCAGTATTTT. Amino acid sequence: CAARQAGEDTQYF.

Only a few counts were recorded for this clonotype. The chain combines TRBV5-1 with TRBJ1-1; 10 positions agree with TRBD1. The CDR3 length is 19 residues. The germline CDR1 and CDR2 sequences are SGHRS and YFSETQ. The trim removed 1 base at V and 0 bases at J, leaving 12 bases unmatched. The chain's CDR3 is CASSLKDLRGQGMNTEAFF. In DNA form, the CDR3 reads TGCGCCAGCAGCTTGAAGGATTTACGGGGACAGGGGATGAACACTGAAGCTTTCTTT. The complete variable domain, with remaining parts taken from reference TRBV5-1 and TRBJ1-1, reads KAGVTQTPRYLIKTRGQQVTLSCSPISGHRSVSWYQQTPGQGLQFLFEYFSETQRNKGNFPGRFSGRQFSNSRSEMNVSTLELGDSALYLCASSLKDLRGQGMNTEAFFGQGTRLTVV.

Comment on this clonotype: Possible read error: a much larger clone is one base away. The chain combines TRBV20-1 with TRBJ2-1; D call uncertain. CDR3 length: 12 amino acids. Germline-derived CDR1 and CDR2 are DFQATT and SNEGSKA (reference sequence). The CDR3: CRADTLYNEQFF. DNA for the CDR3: TGCAGGGCTGATACTCTTTACAATGAGCAGTTCTTC.